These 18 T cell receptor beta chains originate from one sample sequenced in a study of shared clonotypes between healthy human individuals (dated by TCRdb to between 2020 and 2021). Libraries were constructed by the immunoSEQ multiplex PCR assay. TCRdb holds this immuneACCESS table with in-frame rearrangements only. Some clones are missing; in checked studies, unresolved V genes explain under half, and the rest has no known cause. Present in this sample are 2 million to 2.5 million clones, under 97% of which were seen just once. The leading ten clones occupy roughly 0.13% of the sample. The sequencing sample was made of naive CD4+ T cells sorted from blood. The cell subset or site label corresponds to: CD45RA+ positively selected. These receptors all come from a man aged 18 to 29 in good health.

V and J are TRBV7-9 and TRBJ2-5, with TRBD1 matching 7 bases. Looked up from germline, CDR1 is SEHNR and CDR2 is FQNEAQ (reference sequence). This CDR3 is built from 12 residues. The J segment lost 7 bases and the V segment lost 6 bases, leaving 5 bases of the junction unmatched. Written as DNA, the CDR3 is TGTGCCAGCAGTCGGGACAGCGGGACCCAGTACTTC. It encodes CASSRDSGTQYF. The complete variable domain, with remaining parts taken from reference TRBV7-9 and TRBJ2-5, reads DTGVSQNPRHKITKRGQNVTFRCDPISEHNRLYWYRQTLGQGPEFLTYFQNEAQLEKSRLLSDRFSAERPKGSFSTLEIQRTEQGDSAMYLCASSRDSGTQYFGPGTRLLVL.

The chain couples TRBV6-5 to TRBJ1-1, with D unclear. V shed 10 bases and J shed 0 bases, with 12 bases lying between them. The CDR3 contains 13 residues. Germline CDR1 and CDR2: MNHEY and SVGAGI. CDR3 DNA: TGTGCCACCCATAAAGGAATGAACACTGAAGCTTTCTTT. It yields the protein CATHKGMNTEAFF.

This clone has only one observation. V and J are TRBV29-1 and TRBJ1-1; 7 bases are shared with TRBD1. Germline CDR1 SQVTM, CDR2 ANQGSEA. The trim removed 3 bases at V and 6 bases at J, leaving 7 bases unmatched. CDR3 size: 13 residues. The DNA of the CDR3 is TGCAGCGTTGAGGGGCAGGGGGGAGCTGAAGCTTTCTTT. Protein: CSVEGQGGAEAFF.

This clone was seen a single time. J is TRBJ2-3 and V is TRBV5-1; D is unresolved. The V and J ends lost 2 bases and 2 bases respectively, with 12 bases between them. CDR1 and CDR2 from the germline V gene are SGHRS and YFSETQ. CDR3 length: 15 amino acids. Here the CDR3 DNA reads TGCGCCAGCAGCTTCCTCCAGTCAAACACAGATACGCAGTATTTT. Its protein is CASSFLQSNTDTQYF.

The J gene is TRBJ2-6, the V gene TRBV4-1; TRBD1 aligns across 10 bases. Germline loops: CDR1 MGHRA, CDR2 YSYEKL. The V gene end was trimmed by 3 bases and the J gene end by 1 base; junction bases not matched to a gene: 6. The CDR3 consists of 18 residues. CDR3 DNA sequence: TGCGCCAGCAGCCAGCGACAGGGGGCGACATCTGGGGCCAACGTCCTGACTTTC. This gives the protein CASSQRQGATSGANVLTF.

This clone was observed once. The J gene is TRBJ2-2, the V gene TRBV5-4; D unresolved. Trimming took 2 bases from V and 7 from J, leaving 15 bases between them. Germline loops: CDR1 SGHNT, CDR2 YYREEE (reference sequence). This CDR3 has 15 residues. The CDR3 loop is CASSLHGRKGGELFF. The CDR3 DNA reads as TGTGCCAGCAGCTTACACGGGCGGAAGGGCGGGGAGCTGTTTTTT.

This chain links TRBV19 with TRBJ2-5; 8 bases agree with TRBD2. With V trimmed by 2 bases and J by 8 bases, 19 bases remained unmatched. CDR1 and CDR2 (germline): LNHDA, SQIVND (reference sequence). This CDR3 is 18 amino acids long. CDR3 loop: CASSIFGVFGAGAATQYF. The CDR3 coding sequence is TGTGCCAGTAGTATATTTGGAGTGTTCGGAGCGGGGGCAGCCACCCAGTACTTC.

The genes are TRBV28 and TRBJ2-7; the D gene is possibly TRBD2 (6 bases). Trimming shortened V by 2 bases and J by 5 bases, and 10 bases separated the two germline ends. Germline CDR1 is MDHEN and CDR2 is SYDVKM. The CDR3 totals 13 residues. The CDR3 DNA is TGTGCCAGCAGTTTAGGAGGGGCCAACGAGCAGTACTTC. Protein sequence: CASSLGGANEQYF.

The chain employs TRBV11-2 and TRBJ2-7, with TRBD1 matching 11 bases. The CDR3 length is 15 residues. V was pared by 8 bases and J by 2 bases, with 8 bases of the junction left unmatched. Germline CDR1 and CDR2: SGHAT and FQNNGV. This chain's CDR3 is CASGGTGGSTYEQYF. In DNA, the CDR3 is TGTGCCAGCGGCGGGACAGGGGGGTCCACCTACGAGCAGTACTTC.

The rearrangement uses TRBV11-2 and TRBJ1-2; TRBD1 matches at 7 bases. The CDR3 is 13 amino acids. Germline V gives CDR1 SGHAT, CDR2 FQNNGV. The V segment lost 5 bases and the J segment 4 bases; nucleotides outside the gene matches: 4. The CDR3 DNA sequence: TGTGCCAGCAGCCAAGCAGGGGGCTATGGCTACACCTTC. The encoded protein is CASSQAGGYGYTF.

The CDR3 coding sequence is TGTGCCACCAGTTCTGTCTCTGGGGCCAACGTCCTGACTTTC. It is translated as CATSSVSGANVLTF. V is TRBV15 and J is TRBJ2-6; no reliable D call. V was shortened by 6 bases and J by 0 bases, with 6 bases between the two germline ends. Germline CDR1 is LNHNV and CDR2 is YYDKDF (reference sequence). This CDR3 is built from 14 residues.

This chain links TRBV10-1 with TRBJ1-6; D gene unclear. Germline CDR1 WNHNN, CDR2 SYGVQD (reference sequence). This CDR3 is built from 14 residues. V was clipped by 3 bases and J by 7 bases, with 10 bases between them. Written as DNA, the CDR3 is TGCGCCAGCAGTGACCGGGTAGGAAATTCACCCCTCCACTTT. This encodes CASSDRVGNSPLHF.

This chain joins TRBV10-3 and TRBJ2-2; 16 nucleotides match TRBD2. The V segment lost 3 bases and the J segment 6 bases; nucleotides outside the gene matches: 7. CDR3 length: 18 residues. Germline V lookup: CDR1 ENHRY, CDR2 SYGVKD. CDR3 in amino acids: CAISELKGTSGRAGELFF. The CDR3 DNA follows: TGTGCCATCAGTGAACTTAAAGGGACTAGCGGGAGGGCCGGGGAGCTGTTTTTT.

The CDR3 bases are TGTGCCAGCAGTTTAGGGACAGGCACCTACTATGGCTACACCTTC. Its protein is CASSLGTGTYYGYTF. The rearrangement uses TRBV27 and TRBJ1-2; 8 nucleotides line up with TRBD1. Per the germline V gene, CDR1 is MNHEY and CDR2 is SMNVEV (reference sequence). The ends lost 2 bases at V and 3 bases at J; junction bases unmatched: 5. CDR3 length: 15 residues.

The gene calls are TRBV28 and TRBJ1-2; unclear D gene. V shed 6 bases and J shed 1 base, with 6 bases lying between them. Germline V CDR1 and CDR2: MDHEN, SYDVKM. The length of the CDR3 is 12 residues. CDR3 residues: CASRTNNYGYTF. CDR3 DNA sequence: TGTGCCAGCAGGACAAATAACTATGGCTACACCTTC.

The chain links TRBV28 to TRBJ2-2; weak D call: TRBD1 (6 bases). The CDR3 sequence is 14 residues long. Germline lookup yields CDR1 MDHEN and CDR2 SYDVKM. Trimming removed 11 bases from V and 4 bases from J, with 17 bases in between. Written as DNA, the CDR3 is TGTGCCGGACGAACGGGACATCTCACCGGGGAGCTGTTTTTT. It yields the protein CAGRTGHLTGELFF.

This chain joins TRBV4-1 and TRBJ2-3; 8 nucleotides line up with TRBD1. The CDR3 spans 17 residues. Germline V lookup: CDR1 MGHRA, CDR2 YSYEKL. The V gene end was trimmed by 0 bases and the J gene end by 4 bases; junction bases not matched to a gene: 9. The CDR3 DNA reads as TGCGCCAGCAGCCAAGATGATCGACAGGGGTGGGCAGATACGCAGTATTTT. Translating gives CASSQDDRQGWADTQYF.

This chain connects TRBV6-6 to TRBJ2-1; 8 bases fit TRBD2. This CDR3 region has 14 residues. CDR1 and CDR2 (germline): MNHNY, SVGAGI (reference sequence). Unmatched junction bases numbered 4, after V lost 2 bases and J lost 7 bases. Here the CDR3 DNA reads TGTGCCAGCAGTTACCTAAGCGGGAGTAATGAGCAGTTCTTC. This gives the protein CASSYLSGSNEQFF.